This is a list of T cell receptor beta chains from one sample in a study of blood T cell repertoires in COVID-19. Here immunoSEQ multiplex PCR was the method, and the copy in TCRdb shows in-frame clones only, minus some. Of roughly 250,000 clones listed, about 90% were seen once; the top ten hold more than 1%. The sequencing input was PBMCs or T cells enriched from blood (not recorded which). These receptors all stem from a human donor in a cohort exposed to, infected with or recovered from COVID-19 (not recorded which). The donor label of this sample is uncertain. Both conserved end residues are part of each CDR3. D genes are given only for firm matches. Clone size appears in some rows only: once, few, many, or a class for an expanded clone.

j_call	d_call	clone_size	v_call	cdr3_length	cdr3_nt	cdr3_aa
TRBJ2-3	TRBD2	NA	TRBV13	17	TGTGCCAGCAGCTCCTCCGGACTAGCGGGGGGGGAAGATACGCAGTATTTT	CASSSSGLAGGEDTQYF
TRBJ2-3	TRBD2	NA	TRBV4-2	16	TGTGCCAGCAGCCCTGGGGCGGGGGGGTACACAGATACGCAGTATTTT	CASSPGAGGYTDTQYF
TRBJ1-3	NA	NA	TRBV19	14	TGTGCCAGTGGGGGGTCCGTATCTGGAAACACCATATATTTT	CASGGSVSGNTIYF
TRBJ1-1	NA	NA	TRBV6-2/TRBV6-3	15	TGTGCCAGCAGTTCCGAACGGAGATTGAACACTGAAGCTTTCTTT	CASSSERRLNTEAFF
TRBJ2-5	NA	NA	TRBV24-1	15	TGTGCCACCAGTGATTTAACAGGATCCCAAGAGACCCAGTACTTC	CATSDLTGSQETQYF
TRBJ2-7	TRBD1	NA	TRBV19	16	TGTGCCAGTAGAAGCGGTGATTCCCAGGGGGCTTACGAGCAGTACTTC	CASRSGDSQGAYEQYF
TRBJ2-7	TRBD2	once	TRBV7-9	15	TGTGCCAGCACCCTAAGCGGGGCAAGCTCCTACGAGCAGTACTTC	CASTLSGASSYEQYF
TRBJ2-5	NA	NA	TRBV2	14	TGTGCCAGCAGTGAATCCCACAGGAAAGAGACCCAGTACTTC	CASSESHRKETQYF
TRBJ1-2	NA	NA	TRBV6-2/TRBV6-3	15	TGTGCCAGCAGTTACCCGACAGGATTAAACTATGGCTACACCTTC	CASSYPTGLNYGYTF
TRBJ1-5	TRBD1	once	TRBV19	14	TGTGCCAGTAGTGCGACAGGGGGGGGCCAGCCCCAGCATTTT	CASSATGGGQPQHF
TRBJ1-5	TRBD1	NA	TRBV5-1	15	TGCGCCAGCAGCTCGACAGGGACCGGCAATCAGCCCCAGCATTTT	CASSSTGTGNQPQHF
TRBJ2-7	TRBD2	NA	TRBV9	15	TGTGCCAGCAGCGTAGCCCCTAGCGGGGGTAACGAGCAGTACTTC	CASSVAPSGGNEQYF
TRBJ2-7	NA	NA	TRBV27	13	TGTGCCAGCAGTTTATCGTCCGGGGACGAGCAGTACTTC	CASSLSSGDEQYF
TRBJ1-1	NA	NA	TRBV14	13	TGTGCCAGCAGCGAAAGAGGGAACACTGAAGCTTTCTTT	CASSERGNTEAFF
TRBJ1-2	TRBD1	NA	TRBV6-6	16	TGTGCCAGCAGTTACACATTTGGACAGGGGGCGGAAGGCTACACCTTC	CASSYTFGQGAEGYTF
TRBJ2-7	TRBD1	NA	TRBV5-1	17	TGCGCCAGCAGCGGGTCGGGACAGGGTAAAGGGGCCTACGAGCAGTACTTC	CASSGSGQGKGAYEQYF
TRBJ1-1	TRBD1	once	TRBV7-9	14	TGTGCCAGCAGCTTTACAGGGGTGAACACTGAAGCTTTCTTT	CASSFTGVNTEAFF
TRBJ2-5	NA	NA	TRBV7-9	15	TGTGCCAGCAGCAGTACAGGGTTCGGGCAAGAGACCCAGTACTTC	CASSSTGFGQETQYF
TRBJ1-5	TRBD1	NA	TRBV19	19	TGTGCCAGTAGTACCGAGATACACAGGGGCCCCCACGGGGATCAGCCCCAGCATTTT	CASSTEIHRGPHGDQPQHF
TRBJ2-7	NA	NA	TRBV9	16	TGTGCCAGCAGCGAGACTCCTCAGGGTATGTCCTACGAGCAGTACTTC	CASSETPQGMSYEQYF
TRBJ2-7	TRBD1	NA	TRBV24-1	14	TGTGCCACCAGTGACCCCGGGACAGGGCTCGAGCAGTACTTC	CATSDPGTGLEQYF
TRBJ2-7	NA	NA	TRBV19	18	TGTGCCAGTAGTATAGATCGAAGCTGGGGGGGCCCGAGGAACGAGCAGTACTTC	CASSIDRSWGGPRNEQYF
TRBJ1-4	NA	NA	TRBV10-3	13	TGTGCCATCAGTGAGTCGCGCGGGGAAAAACTGTTTTTT	CAISESRGEKLFF
TRBJ2-3	TRBD2	once	TRBV12-5	15	TGTGCTAGTGGTCCGCGGGGGGCCCTCACAGATACGCAGTATTTT	CASGPRGALTDTQYF
TRBJ1-4	TRBD1	NA	TRBV2	16	TGTGCCAGCAGTGATGACAGGGTATCAACTAATGAAAAACTGTTTTTT	CASSDDRVSTNEKLFF